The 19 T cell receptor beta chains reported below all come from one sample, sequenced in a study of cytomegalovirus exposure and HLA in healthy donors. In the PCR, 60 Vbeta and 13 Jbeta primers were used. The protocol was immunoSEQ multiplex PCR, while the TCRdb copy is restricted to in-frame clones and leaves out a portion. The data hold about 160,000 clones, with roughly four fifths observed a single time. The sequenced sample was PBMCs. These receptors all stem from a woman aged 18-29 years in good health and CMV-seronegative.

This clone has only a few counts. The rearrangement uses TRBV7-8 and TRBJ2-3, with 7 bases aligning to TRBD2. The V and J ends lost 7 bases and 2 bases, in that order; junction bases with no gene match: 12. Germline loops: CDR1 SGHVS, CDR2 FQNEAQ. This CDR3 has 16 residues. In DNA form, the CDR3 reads TGTGCCAGCACCCAGCCCCAGGGAGGGTTCACAGATACGCAGTATTTT. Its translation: CASTQPQGGFTDTQYF. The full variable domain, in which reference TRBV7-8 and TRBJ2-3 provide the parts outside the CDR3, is GAGVSQSPRYKVAKRGQDVALRCDPISGHVSLFWYQQALGQGPEFLTYFQNEAQLDKSGLPSDRFFAERPEGSVSTLKIQRTQQEDSAVYLCASTQPQGGFTDTQYFGPGTRLTVL.

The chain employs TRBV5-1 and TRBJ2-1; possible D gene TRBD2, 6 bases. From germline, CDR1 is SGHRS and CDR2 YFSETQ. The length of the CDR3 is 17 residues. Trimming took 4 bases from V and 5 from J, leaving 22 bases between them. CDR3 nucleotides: TGCGCCAGCAGCGCCGTGGGGTGGACGGGAGTCAACAATGAGCAGTTCTTC. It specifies CASSAVGWTGVNNEQFF.

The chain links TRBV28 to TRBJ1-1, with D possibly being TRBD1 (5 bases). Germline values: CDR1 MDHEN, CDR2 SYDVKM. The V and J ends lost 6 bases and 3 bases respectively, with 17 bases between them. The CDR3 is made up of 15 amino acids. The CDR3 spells CASSPILDSHTEAFF. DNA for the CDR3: TGTGCCAGCAGCCCGATCCTTGACAGCCACACTGAAGCTTTCTTT.

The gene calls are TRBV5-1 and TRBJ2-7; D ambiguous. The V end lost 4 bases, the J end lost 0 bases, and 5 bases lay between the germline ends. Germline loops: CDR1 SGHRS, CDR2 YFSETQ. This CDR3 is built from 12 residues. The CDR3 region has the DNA TGCGCCAGCAGCGGAGACTCCTACGAGCAGTACTTC. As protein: CASSGDSYEQYF.

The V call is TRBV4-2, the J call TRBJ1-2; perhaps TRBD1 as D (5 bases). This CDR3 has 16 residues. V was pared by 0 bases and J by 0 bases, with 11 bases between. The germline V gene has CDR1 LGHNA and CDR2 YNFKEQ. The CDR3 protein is CASSQEGGNTNYGYTF. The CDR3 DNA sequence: TGTGCCAGCAGCCAAGAGGGGGGTAACACTAACTATGGCTACACCTTC.

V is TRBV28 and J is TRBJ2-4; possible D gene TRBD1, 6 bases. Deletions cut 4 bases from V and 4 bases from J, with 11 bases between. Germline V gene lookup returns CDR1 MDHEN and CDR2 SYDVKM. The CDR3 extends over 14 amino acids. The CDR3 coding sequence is TGTGCCAGCAGTTCGACAGGTCCGAAAAACATTCAGTACTTC. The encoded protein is CASSSTGPKNIQYF.

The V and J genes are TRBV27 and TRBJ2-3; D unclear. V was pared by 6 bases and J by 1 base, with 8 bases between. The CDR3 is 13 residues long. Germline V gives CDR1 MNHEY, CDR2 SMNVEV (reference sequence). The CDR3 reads CASRLTGTDTQYF. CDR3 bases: TGTGCCAGCAGACTTACAGGCACAGATACGCAGTATTTT.

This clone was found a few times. CDR3 in DNA: TGTGCCAGCAGCCAAGAACTAGGGGGACGGCAGCCCCAGCATTTT. It codes for CASSQELGGRQPQHF. V usage is TRBV4-2 and J usage is TRBJ1-5; maybe TRBD1 (6 bases). V gave up 0 bases and J gave up 7 bases, with 13 bases separating them. Germline V gene sequence: CDR1 LGHNA, CDR2 YNFKEQ. The CDR3 extends over 15 amino acids.

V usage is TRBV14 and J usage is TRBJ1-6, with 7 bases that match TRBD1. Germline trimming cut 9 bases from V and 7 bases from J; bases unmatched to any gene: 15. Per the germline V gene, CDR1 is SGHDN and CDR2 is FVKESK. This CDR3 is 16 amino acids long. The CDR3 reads CARKGDPGTDNSPLHF. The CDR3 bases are TGTGCCAGAAAGGGCGATCCCGGGACAGACAATTCACCCCTCCACTTT.

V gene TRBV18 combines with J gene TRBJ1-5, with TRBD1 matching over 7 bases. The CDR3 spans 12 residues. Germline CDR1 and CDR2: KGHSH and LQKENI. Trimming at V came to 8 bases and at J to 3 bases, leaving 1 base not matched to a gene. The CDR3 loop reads CASGQDNQPQHF. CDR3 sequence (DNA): TGTGCCAGCGGACAGGACAATCAGCCCCAGCATTTT.

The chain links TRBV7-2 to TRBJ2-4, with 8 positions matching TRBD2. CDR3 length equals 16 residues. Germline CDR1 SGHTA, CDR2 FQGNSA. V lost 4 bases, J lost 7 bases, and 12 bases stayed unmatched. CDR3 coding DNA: TGTGCCAGCAGCTCGCGCGCCCGGCGGGGGGAGAACATTCAGTACTTC. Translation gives CASSSRARRGENIQYF.

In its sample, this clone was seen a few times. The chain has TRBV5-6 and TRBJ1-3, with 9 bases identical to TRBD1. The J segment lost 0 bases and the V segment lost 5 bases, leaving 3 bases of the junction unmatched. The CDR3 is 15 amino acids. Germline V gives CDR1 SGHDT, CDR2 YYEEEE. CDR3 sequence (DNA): TGTGCCAGCAGACGACAGGGGGTCTCTGGAAACACCATATATTTT. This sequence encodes CASRRQGVSGNTIYF.

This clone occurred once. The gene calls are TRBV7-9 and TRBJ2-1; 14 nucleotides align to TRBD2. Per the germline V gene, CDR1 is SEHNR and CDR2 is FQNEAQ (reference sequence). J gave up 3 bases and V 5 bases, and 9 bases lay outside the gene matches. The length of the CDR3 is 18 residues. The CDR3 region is CASSPYPGTSGGYNEQFF. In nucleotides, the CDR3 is TGTGCCAGCAGCCCATACCCCGGGACTAGCGGGGGCTACAATGAGCAGTTCTTC.

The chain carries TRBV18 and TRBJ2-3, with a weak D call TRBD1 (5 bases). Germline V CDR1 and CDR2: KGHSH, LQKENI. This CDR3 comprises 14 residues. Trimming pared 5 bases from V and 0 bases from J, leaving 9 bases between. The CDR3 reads CASSSQGSTDTQYF. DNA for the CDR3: TGTGCCAGCTCATCCCAGGGAAGCACAGATACGCAGTATTTT.

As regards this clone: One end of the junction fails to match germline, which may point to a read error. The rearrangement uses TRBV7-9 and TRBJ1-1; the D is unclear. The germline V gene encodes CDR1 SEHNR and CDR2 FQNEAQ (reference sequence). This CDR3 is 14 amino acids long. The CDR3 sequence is CSSSLERVNTEAFF. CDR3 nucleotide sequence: TGTTCCAGCAGCTTAGAGCGGGTAAACACTGAAGCTTTCTTT.

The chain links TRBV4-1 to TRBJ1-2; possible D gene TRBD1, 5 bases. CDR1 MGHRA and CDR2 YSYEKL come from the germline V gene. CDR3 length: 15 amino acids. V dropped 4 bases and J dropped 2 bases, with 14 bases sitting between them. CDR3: CASSPLGGRNYGYTF. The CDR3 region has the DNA TGCGCCAGCAGCCCCCTCGGGGGTAGGAACTATGGCTACACCTTC.

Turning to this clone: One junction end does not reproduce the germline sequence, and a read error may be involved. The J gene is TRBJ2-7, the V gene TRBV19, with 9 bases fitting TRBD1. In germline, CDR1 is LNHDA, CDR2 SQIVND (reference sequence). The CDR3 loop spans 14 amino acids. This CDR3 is CASGTGQGIYEQCF. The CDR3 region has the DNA TGTGCCAGTGGGACGGGACAGGGTATCTACGAGCAGTGCTTC.

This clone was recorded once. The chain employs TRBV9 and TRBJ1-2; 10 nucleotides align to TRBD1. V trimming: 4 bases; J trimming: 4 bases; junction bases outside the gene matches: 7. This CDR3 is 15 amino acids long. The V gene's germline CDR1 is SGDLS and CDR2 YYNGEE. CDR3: CASSTTGGPVYGYTF. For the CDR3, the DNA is TGTGCCAGCAGCACGACAGGGGGCCCAGTCTATGGCTACACCTTC.

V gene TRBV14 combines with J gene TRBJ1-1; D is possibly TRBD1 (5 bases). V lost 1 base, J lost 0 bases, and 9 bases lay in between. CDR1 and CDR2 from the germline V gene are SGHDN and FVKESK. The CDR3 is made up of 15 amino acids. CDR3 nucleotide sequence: TGTGCCAGCAGCCAAGGGACGGACATGAACACTGAAGCTTTCTTT. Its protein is CASSQGTDMNTEAFF.